The next 5 T cell receptor beta chains were all read from a single sample in a study of T cell repertoires in breast cancer. Unpaired genes were suppressed by blocking oligonucleotides during a second nested PCR. TCRdb re-called the emulsion pairing reads through MiXCR, storing one row per CDR3 protein. The sample records about 40,000 distinct CDR3 sequences, less than 55% being singletons. The expanded emulsion RT-PCR method captured paired alpha and beta chains from CD8+ T cells. The sample consisted of CD8+ T cells. Every receptor here comes from a pool of human donors with breast cancer or a healthy control (not recorded which).

The table lists this clonotype with many counts. This chain's CDR3 is CASSSRTGTWTGELFF. In DNA form, the CDR3 reads TGTGCCAGCAGTTCTCGGACAGGGACTTGGACCGGGGAGCTGTTTTTT. The rearrangement joins TRBV27 to TRBJ2-2; TRBD1 matches at 8 bases. V shed 4 bases, J shed 5 bases, and the junction held 9 bases outside the gene matches. CDR1 is MNHEY and CDR2 is SMNVEV in the germline V gene (reference sequence). This CDR3 is built from 16 residues.

The V and J genes are TRBV3-1 and TRBJ2-7, with D perhaps TRBD2 (5 bases). This CDR3 is 13 amino acids long. With 2 bases removed from V and 7 bases from J, the gap between germline ends came to 12 bases. CDR1 is LGHDT and CDR2 is YNNKEL in the germline V gene (reference sequence). CDR3 loop: CASSQPLAGEQYF. The DNA of the CDR3 is TGTGCCAGCAGCCAACCCCTAGCCGGGGAGCAGTACTTC.

This clonotype occurred many times. The chain couples TRBV20-1 to TRBJ2-3; 8 bases are a match to TRBD2. J lost 6 bases, V lost 5 bases, and 7 bases had no gene match. CDR1 is DFQATT and CDR2 is SNEGSKA in the germline V gene (reference sequence). The CDR3 length is 13 residues. CDR3 DNA sequence: TGCAGTGCTTCCGGGACTAGTAAGGATACGCAGTATTTT. Translated: CSASGTSKDTQYF.

This chain uses TRBV9 with TRBJ2-3; D unclear. The CDR3 runs to 16 residues. The germline V and J ends were trimmed by 1 base and 4 bases, with 16 bases remaining between them. Germline V gene lookup returns CDR1 SGDLS and CDR2 YYNGEE. The CDR3 nucleotides are TGTGCCAGCAGCGTAACCCCGAGTTTGGGCCCAGATACGCAGTATTTT. This translates into CASSVTPSLGPDTQYF.

This rearrangement joins TRBV19 to TRBJ1-1; D possibly corresponds to TRBD1 (5 bases). Germline CDR1 LNHDA, CDR2 SQIVND (reference sequence). V was cut by 2 bases and J by 6 bases, with 10 bases left in between. The CDR3 sequence is 13 residues long. The CDR3 nucleotides read TGTGCCAGTAGTATACGCCAGGGACCTGAAGCTTTCTTT. Protein product: CASSIRQGPEAFF.